This T cell receptor beta chain was identified in a study of T cell changes during pregnancy in multiple sclerosis. Trimming stripped 2 bases from V and 3 bases from J, with 8 bases between. This CDR3 contains 13 residues. The germline CDR1 and CDR2 sequences are SGHKS and YYEKEE (reference sequence). The protocol was immunoSEQ multiplex PCR, while the TCRdb copy is restricted to in-frame clones and leaves out a portion. The sample lists over 30,000 clones, about 90% occurring once. The chain links TRBV5-5 to TRBJ1-2, with D perhaps TRBD1 (6 bases). The TCR was taken from a female donor in good health, enrolled as a control in a pregnancy study. The sequencing used CD4+ T cells from peripheral blood mononuclear cells, collected in the second trimester of pregnancy. The CDR3 DNA reads as TGTGCCAGCAGCTTTGACAGGCACTATGGCTACACCTTC. Amino acids: CASSFDRHYGYTF.